The text below deals with one TCR beta chain. The antigen is not known. This entry comes from a study of T-cell memory formation after mild COVID-19. Study-wide results and caveats: In second-wave clones peaking day 37, SARS-CoV-2 specificity remained unconfirmed.

The V and J ends lost 4 bases and 7 bases, in that order; junction bases with no gene match: 10. This CDR3 is 15 amino acids long. Germline V gene sequence: CDR1 SGHRS, CDR2 YFSETQ. MiXCR was run by TCRdb on the 5' RACE reads, yielding one entry per CDR3 protein. The data contain more than 300,000 distinct CDR3 sequences, 20% to 25% of them seen just once; the ten biggest clones take up around 20%. Sequencing used PBMCs or a T cell subset sorted from them (not recorded which). The chain employs TRBV5-1 and TRBJ1-4; 7 bases agree with TRBD1. This TCR came from a man between 18 and 29 years old who had mild COVID-19 (a few samples of this study predate the infection). Cell type and time point are not known. The DNA of the CDR3 is TGCGCCAGCAGCGAGCTACAGGGGATGGGTGAAAAACTGTTTTTT. Encoded protein: CASSELQGMGEKLFF.